Sequencing of this T cell receptor (beta chain) was carried out in a study of blood T cell repertoires in COVID-19. As for the study in general: COVID-19 samples collected from the United States, Italy and Spain covered acute and convalescent phases. T cells, B-cell-depleted T cells, or PBMCs supplied cDNA or gDNA.

This clone was recorded only once. TCRdb keeps only in-frame clones here, not all; method: immunoSEQ multiplex PCR. The sample comprises 75,000 or so clones, 65% to 85% of which are singletons, and about 5% rests with the top ten. Specimen: peripheral blood. The TCR comes from a man in his fifties or sixties with active or convalescent COVID-19.

This CDR3 reads CAISEPGRGETDTQYF. CDR3 nucleotides: TGTGCCATCAGTGAGCCCGGCAGGGGGGAAACAGATACGCAGTATTTT. V gene TRBV10-3 combines with J gene TRBJ2-3, with D maybe TRBD1 (7 bases). This CDR3 spans 16 amino acids. CDR1 ENHRY and CDR2 SYGVKD come from the germline V gene. The V end lost 2 bases, the J end lost 3 bases, and 15 bases lay between the germline ends.